This entry concerns a single TCR beta chain. This CDR3 has 16 amino acids. V was pared by 5 bases and J by 2 bases, with 8 bases of the junction left unmatched. Germline CDR1 and CDR2: SGHVS and FNYEAQ. The data belong to a study of blood T cell repertoires in COVID-19. Source study methods: Amplification from reference gene primers served as the basis for estimated nucleated cell counts. Some clones are missing from TCRdb's copy, which holds only in-frame ones; the method was immunoSEQ multiplex PCR. V and J calls and clone size follow that table, whereas D and trimming were derived from the DNA. The data show approximately 200,000 clones, with roughly 80% seen just once and roughly 5.3% held by the top ten.

Sequenced material: peripheral blood. This clonotype was sampled from a woman aged 55-70 years who had recovered from COVID-19. The V gene is TRBV7-6, the J gene TRBJ2-7; TRBD2 matches 11 bases. The CDR3 DNA reads TGTGCCAGCAGCGGAGAAGGGACTAGCGGAACCTACGAGCAGTACTTC. This encodes CASSGEGTSGTYEQYF.